These T cell receptor beta chains were read from a single sample in a study of beta chain features in type 1 diabetes. This table comes from immunoSEQ multiplex PCR, and its TCRdb copy is limited to in-frame clones, with some not included. The table has around 330,000 clones, approximately 9.9% seen once. Sequencing was done on a sample of naive CD4+ T cells from blood. The receptors stem from a woman under 40 in good health. Each CDR3 is given with its conserved first and last residue. Fields, in order: V gene, clone size, J gene, D gene, CDR3 protein, CDR3 DNA. A D gene is named only where the DNA matches it firmly. Clone size is shown for a subset of rows, as once, few, many or a class of expanded clone.

v_call: TRBV9
clone_size: NA
j_call: TRBJ2-7
d_call: NA
cdr3_aa: CASSVDMTESSYEQYF
cdr3_nt: TGTGCCAGCAGCGTAGACATGACGGAGAGCTCCTACGAGCAGTACTTC

v_call: TRBV6-6
clone_size: NA
j_call: TRBJ2-1
d_call: NA
cdr3_aa: CASSYVYEQFF
cdr3_nt: TGTGCCAGCAGTTACGTCTATGAGCAGTTCTTC

v_call: TRBV7-2
clone_size: NA
j_call: TRBJ2-7
d_call: NA
cdr3_aa: CASSFKEGVYEQYF
cdr3_nt: TGTGCCAGCAGCTTCAAAGAGGGGGTCTACGAGCAGTACTTC

v_call: TRBV9
clone_size: NA
j_call: TRBJ2-2
d_call: NA
cdr3_aa: CASSVGSGINTGELFF
cdr3_nt: TGTGCCAGCAGCGTAGGGAGCGGAATTAACACCGGGGAGCTGTTTTTT

v_call: TRBV15
clone_size: NA
j_call: TRBJ2-3
d_call: TRBD2
cdr3_aa: CATSPYRLAGFTDTQYF
cdr3_nt: TGTGCCACCAGCCCTTATAGACTAGCGGGATTCACAGATACGCAGTATTTT

v_call: TRBV5-4
clone_size: NA
j_call: TRBJ2-5
d_call: TRBD1
cdr3_aa: CASSSKTGGETQYF
cdr3_nt: TGTGCCAGCAGCTCTAAGACAGGGGGCGAGACCCAGTACTTC

v_call: TRBV7-9
clone_size: NA
j_call: TRBJ2-5
d_call: TRBD1
cdr3_aa: CASSLGDRAQETQYF
cdr3_nt: TGTGCCAGCAGCTTAGGGGACAGGGCTCAAGAGACCCAGTACTTC

v_call: TRBV18
clone_size: few
j_call: TRBJ1-1
d_call: NA
cdr3_aa: CASSPEVGTEAFF
cdr3_nt: TGTGCCAGCTCACCGGAGGTAGGGACTGAAGCTTTCTTT

v_call: TRBV9
clone_size: NA
j_call: TRBJ2-3
d_call: TRBD1
cdr3_aa: CASSVDQGASGTQYF
cdr3_nt: TGTGCCAGCAGCGTAGATCAGGGGGCCTCTGGTACGCAGTATTTT

v_call: TRBV2
clone_size: NA
j_call: TRBJ2-5
d_call: NA
cdr3_aa: CASSVSRNPFQYF
cdr3_nt: TGTGCCAGCAGTGTTTCCAGGAACCCTTTTCAGTACTTC

v_call: TRBV30
clone_size: few
j_call: TRBJ1-1
d_call: TRBD1
cdr3_aa: CAWSTGGYTEAFF
cdr3_nt: TGTGCCTGGAGCACAGGGGGCTACACTGAAGCTTTCTTT

v_call: TRBV6-5
clone_size: NA
j_call: TRBJ2-1
d_call: TRBD1
cdr3_aa: CASSQRTGKQFF
cdr3_nt: TGTGCCAGCAGTCAACGGACAGGCAAGCAGTTCTTC

v_call: TRBV29-1
clone_size: few
j_call: TRBJ2-7
d_call: TRBD1
cdr3_aa: CSVEMGQGAYEQYF
cdr3_nt: TGCAGCGTTGAGATGGGCCAGGGGGCGTACGAGCAGTACTTC

v_call: TRBV28
clone_size: few
j_call: TRBJ2-4
d_call: NA
cdr3_aa: CASCTPGAKNIQYF
cdr3_nt: TGTGCCAGCTGCACCCCCGGGGCCAAAAACATTCAGTACTTC

v_call: TRBV10-3
clone_size: NA
j_call: TRBJ1-1
d_call: NA
cdr3_aa: CAISRDGGDTEAFF
cdr3_nt: TGTGCCATCAGTAGGGACGGCGGGGACACTGAAGCTTTCTTT

v_call: TRBV7-2
clone_size: NA
j_call: TRBJ2-5
d_call: NA
cdr3_aa: CASSSYQETQYF
cdr3_nt: TGTGCCAGCAGCTCGTACCAAGAGACCCAGTACTTC

v_call: TRBV14
clone_size: few
j_call: TRBJ2-5
d_call: TRBD1
cdr3_aa: CASSTPGQGAGETQYF
cdr3_nt: TGTGCCAGCAGCACTCCGGGACAGGGGGCTGGGGAGACCCAGTACTTC

v_call: TRBV9
clone_size: NA
j_call: TRBJ2-3
d_call: TRBD2
cdr3_aa: CASSVGLAGGVTQYF
cdr3_nt: TGTGCCAGCAGCGTAGGACTAGCGGGAGGGGTTACGCAGTATTTT

v_call: TRBV2
clone_size: NA
j_call: TRBJ1-1
d_call: NA
cdr3_aa: CASSEESRATEAFF
cdr3_nt: TGTGCCAGCAGTGAAGAATCCAGGGCCACTGAAGCTTTCTTT

v_call: TRBV7-3
clone_size: few
j_call: TRBJ2-6
d_call: TRBD1
cdr3_aa: CASSRRTGAGANVLTF
cdr3_nt: TGTGCCAGCAGCAGAAGGACAGGAGCTGGGGCCAACGTCCTGACTTTC

v_call: TRBV5-1
clone_size: NA
j_call: TRBJ1-1
d_call: NA
cdr3_aa: CASSGQTVNTEAFF
cdr3_nt: TGCGCCAGCAGCGGACAGACCGTGAACACTGAAGCTTTCTTT

v_call: TRBV7-9
clone_size: NA
j_call: TRBJ2-1
d_call: NA
cdr3_aa: CASRTVVSYNEQFF
cdr3_nt: TGTGCCAGCAGGACAGTCGTCTCCTACAATGAGCAGTTCTTC